Sequencing of this T cell receptor (beta chain) was carried out in a study of blood T cell repertoires in COVID-19. Background on the study: PBMCs, B-cell-depleted T cells, or T cells were the source of the cDNA or gDNA that made up the material.

Per the study methods: From reference gene primer amplification, estimates of nucleated cell counts were derived. Clones were sequenced by immunoSEQ multiplex PCR, and TCRdb holds only the in-frame ones, with some missing. V and J calls and clone size are those listed in that table; D and trimming were worked out from the DNA. The sample lists some 260,000 clones, about 81% occurring once. CDR1 is KGHDR, CDR2 SFDVKD, per germline. This CDR3 has 14 amino acids. V lost 3 bases and J lost 1, with 8 bases in between. Individuals aged roughly 18 to 90 years were recruited from 24 US areas. Self-reported history from a screening survey and questionnaire set each donor's cohort.

The specimen was PBMCs or T cells enriched from blood (not recorded which). This sequence joins TRBV24-1 and TRBJ1-2; D is uncertain. The origin of this receptor is a man aged 25-45 years with acute COVID-19. CDR3 coding DNA: TGTGCCACCAGTGATGGCGGGGTTAACTATGGCTACACCTTC. This codes for CATSDGGVNYGYTF.